The 7 T cell receptor beta chains presented below share a single source sample, sequenced in a study of blood T cell repertoires in COVID-19. TCRdb's copy holds only in-frame clones and misses some; the assay was immunoSEQ multiplex PCR. This sample has 150,000 to 200,000 clones, with roughly 87% found just once. The sample comprised peripheral blood. The receptors stem from a woman between 50 and 59 years old with acute or convalescent COVID-19.

The chain carries TRBV13 and TRBJ2-3, with 11 nucleotides matching TRBD2. This CDR3 comprises 16 residues. The germline V gene encodes CDR1 PRHDT and CDR2 FYEKMQ (reference sequence). Germline trimming cut 3 bases from V and 2 bases from J; bases unmatched to any gene: 4. In nucleotides, the CDR3 is TGTGCCAGCAGCTTCCCGACTAGCGGGGTCACAGATACGCAGTATTTT. Protein product: CASSFPTSGVTDTQYF.

The chain has TRBV5-1 and TRBJ1-3; 7 bases are shared with TRBD1. This CDR3 has 16 residues. Trimming removed 4 bases from V and 3 bases from J; junction bases left unmatched: 10. Germline V gene data show CDR1 as SGHRS and CDR2 as YFSETQ. The CDR3 region has the DNA TGCGCCAGCAGCCATATACAGGGGAATGTTGGAAACACCATATATTTT. Its protein product is CASSHIQGNVGNTIYF.

The CDR3 here is CASSQVIPYTNEKLFF. The CDR3, as DNA: TGCGCCAGCAGCCAAGTAATCCCTTATACTAATGAAAAACTGTTTTTT. The chain links TRBV4-1 to TRBJ1-4, with D unresolved. V gave up 1 base and J gave up 2 bases, with 11 bases separating them. CDR1 is MGHRA and CDR2 is YSYEKL in the germline V gene. This CDR3 contains 16 residues.

The genes are TRBV4-1 and TRBJ2-3; the match to TRBD2 covers 7 bases. The CDR3 is 15 residues long. V shed 6 bases, J shed 5 bases, and the junction held 11 bases outside the gene matches. Per germline, CDR1 MGHRA and CDR2 YSYEKL. DNA of the CDR3: TGCGCCAGCAGTCCTCTTGGGGGGGGGAAAGATACGCAGTATTTT. Its translation: CASSPLGGGKDTQYF.

The chain combines TRBV18 with TRBJ1-2; maybe TRBD1 (6 bases). Germline CDR1 and CDR2: KGHSH and LQKENI. The V and J ends lost 6 bases and 0 bases respectively, with 14 bases between them. This CDR3 is built from 15 residues. This CDR3 is CASSFGQNTNYGYTF. CDR3 bases: TGTGCCAGCTCCTTCGGACAGAACACTAACTATGGCTACACCTTC.

The V gene is TRBV7-2, the J gene TRBJ2-1; 8 bases are a match to TRBD2. The ends lost 4 bases at V and 0 bases at J; junction bases unmatched: 2. The germline V gene has CDR1 SGHTA and CDR2 FQGNSA. This CDR3 spans 15 amino acids. The CDR3 DNA sequence: TGTGCCAGCAGCTCCGGGACTAGCTCCTACAATGAGCAGTTCTTC. Its translation: CASSSGTSSYNEQFF. Drawing the rest from reference TRBV7-2 and TRBJ2-1, the complete variable domain is GAGVSQSPSNKVTEKGKDVELRCDPISGHTALYWYRQSLGQGLEFLIYFQGNSAPDKSGLPSDRFSAERTGGSVSTLTIQRTQQEDSAVYLCASSSGTSSYNEQFFGPGTRLTVL.

The V and J genes are TRBV4-3 and TRBJ2-2; 9 nucleotides line up with TRBD2. Trimming removed 2 bases from V and 4 bases from J; junction bases left unmatched: 5. CDR3 size: 16 residues. CDR1 is LGHNA and CDR2 is YSLEER in the germline V gene. The CDR3 reads CASSQPSGTFTGELFF. DNA for the CDR3: TGCGCCAGCAGCCAACCTAGCGGGACTTTCACCGGGGAGCTGTTTTTT.